This T cell receptor beta chain appears in the sequencing data of a study of cytomegalovirus exposure and HLA in healthy donors. At the level of the study: An earlier analysis identified 117 million unique TCR beta sequences in approximately 170 million T cells. Study observations and caveats: In an earlier analysis, about 87% or about 30%: the productive usage of most TCR beta V segments. Most likely, a cluster of highly shared sequence variants arose as a sequencing artifact.

This clone has only a few counts. Its antigen is not known. The primer mix had 60 Vbeta and 13 Jbeta primers. This table comes from immunoSEQ multiplex PCR, and its TCRdb copy is limited to in-frame clones, with some not included. The table has some 130,000 clones, 75% to 85% seen once. Sequenced input: PBMCs. This TCR was recovered from a male donor in good health and CMV-seronegative.

The DNA of the CDR3 is TGTGCCAGCAGCTTGGGAGGGATTAATGAAAAACTGTTTTTT. Protein: CASSLGGINEKLFF. The chain has TRBV5-6 and TRBJ1-4; D gene uncertain. Germline assignment: CDR1 SGHDT and CDR2 YYEEEE. The ends were cut back, 0 bases at V and 4 bases at J, with 7 bases in the middle. The CDR3 loop spans 14 amino acids.